The clone carrying this T cell receptor beta chain was recorded at least ten times. Its target is unknown. The data were taken from a study of T cell responses to AZD1222 COVID-19 vaccine. The V and J ends lost 0 bases and 8 bases respectively, with 10 bases between them. CDR3 length: 13 amino acids. CDR1 is SGHTA and CDR2 is FQGTGA in the germline V gene. Study-wide results and caveats: In all cases, repertoires were sampled only after the peak T cell response. Mapped onto spike, vaccine-associated CD4 TCRs spanned it and were dominant at 160-218 and 743-854.

The repertoire was sequenced with immunoSEQ multiplex PCR; TCRdb's copy has only in-frame clones and lacks some. The table lists over 100,000 clones, less than 95% of them singletons, with about 7% in the top ten. The gene calls are TRBV7-3 and TRBJ1-2, with a tentative D call TRBD1 (6 bases). Specimen: peripheral blood, collected on day 0 of AZD1222 vaccination. The clonotype comes from an adult in good health. The CDR3 DNA reads as TGTGCCAGCAGCTTAACGCAGGGGAACGGCTACACCTTC. Its protein product is CASSLTQGNGYTF.